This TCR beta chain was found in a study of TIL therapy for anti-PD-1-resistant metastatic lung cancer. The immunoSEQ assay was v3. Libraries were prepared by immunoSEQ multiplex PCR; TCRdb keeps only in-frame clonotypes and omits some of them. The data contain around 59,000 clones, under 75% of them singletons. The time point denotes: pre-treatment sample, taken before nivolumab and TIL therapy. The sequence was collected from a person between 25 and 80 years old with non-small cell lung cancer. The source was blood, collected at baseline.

The CDR3 region has the DNA TGTGCCAGCAGTTTAACCGGGACAGGTTACGAGCAGTACTTC. Translating gives CASSLTGTGYEQYF. This chain links TRBV27 with TRBJ2-7; 8 bases agree with TRBD1. Germline values: CDR1 MNHEY, CDR2 SMNVEV (reference sequence). J gave up 4 bases and V 2 bases, and 4 bases lay outside the gene matches. The CDR3 covers 14 residues.